One sample yielded the 5 T cell receptor beta chains listed below, sequenced in a study of cytomegalovirus exposure and HLA in healthy donors. The PCR used 60 Vbeta and 13 Jbeta primers. Method: immunoSEQ multiplex PCR; TCRdb's copy keeps in-frame clones and lacks some. The table has some 200,000 clones, roughly four fifths seen once. Sequencing used PBMCs. The receptors originated from a woman younger than 35 in good health and CMV-seronegative.

The CDR3 protein is CASSLYQGATDTQYF. For the CDR3, the DNA is TGTGCCAGCAGTTTATATCAGGGTGCAACAGATACGCAGTATTTT. This chain joins TRBV27 and TRBJ2-3; possibly TRBD1 for D (5 bases). CDR3 length: 15 amino acids. Trimming took off 1 base at V and 3 bases at J, with 11 bases between the two ends. Germline CDR1 reads MNHEY; CDR2 reads SMNVEV (reference sequence).

The rearrangement uses TRBV19 and TRBJ1-5, with 9 nucleotides matching TRBD1. The CDR3 consists of 14 residues. The germline gives CDR1 LNHDA, CDR2 SQIVND (reference sequence). V gave up 4 bases and J gave up 7 bases; unmatched junction bases: 5. In nucleotides, the CDR3 is TGTGCCAGTAGTACTGGGACAGGGCGACAGCCCCAGCATTTT. Amino acids: CASSTGTGRQPQHF. The entire variable domain, with the rest obtained from reference TRBV19 and TRBJ1-5, is as follows: DGGITQSPKYLFRKEGQNVTLSCEQNLNHDAMYWYRQDPGQGLRLIYYSQIVNDFQKGDIAEGYSVSREKKESFPLTVTSAQKNPTAFYLCASSTGTGRQPQHFGDGTRLSIL.

The table lists this clone with a few counts. The CDR3 is CASSASGASDGYTF. The CDR3 DNA reads as TGTGCCAGCAGCGCTTCTGGGGCAAGCGATGGCTACACCTTC. The rearrangement joins TRBV2 to TRBJ1-2; tentative D call: TRBD1 (5 bases). V lost 6 bases and J lost 6, with 17 bases in between. The CDR3 has 14 residues. Germline CDR1 is SNHLY and CDR2 is FYNNEI.

The rearrangement uses TRBV11-2 and TRBJ2-7; 14 nucleotides align to TRBD2. In germline, CDR1 is SGHAT, CDR2 FQNNGV. The CDR3 has 14 amino acids. Losses at the gene ends were 7 bases for V and 5 bases for J; bases not matched to a gene: 4. This CDR3 is CASTRLAGGHEQYV. CDR3 coding DNA: TGTGCCAGCACCAGACTAGCGGGAGGGCACGAGCAGTACGTC.

The chain employs TRBV28 and TRBJ2-7; TRBD2 is a possible D gene (5 bases). V was pared by 4 bases and J by 0 bases, with 10 bases between. The CDR3 has 14 residues. Germline-derived CDR1 and CDR2 are MDHEN and SYDVKM. The CDR3 region is CASSSPGYSYEQYV. Written as DNA, the CDR3 is TGTGCCAGCAGTTCCCCGGGGTACTCCTACGAGCAGTACGTC.